These T cell receptor beta chains were read from a single sample in a study of CD8+CD57+ T cells in acquired aplastic anemia. TCRdb independently ran MiXCR on the reads; one entry per CDR3 protein. The top ten hold 0.95% to 1.3% of the sample, which has about 210,000 distinct CDR3 sequences, 34% seen once. The sample taken for sequencing was sorted CD4+, CD8+, or CD8+CD57+ T cells (not recorded which) from PBMCs. The receptors derive from a human donor in good health, serving as a control. The CDR3 runs from the conserved cysteine through the conserved F or W. Fields, in order: J gene, clone size, D gene, V gene, CDR3 DNA, CDR3 protein. D genes are given only for firm matches. For some rows the clone size is stated as once, few or many, or as a class when expanded; others skip it.

TRBJ2-3,once,TRBD2,TRBV7-7,TGTGCTAGCAGCCGACTAGCGGGAGGGACCACAGATACGCAGTATTTT,CASSRLAGGTTDTQYF
TRBJ2-5,many,TRBD1,TRBV7-2,TGTGCCAGCAGCTTCAGGACAGGAATCGGGGAGACCCAGTACTTC,CASSFRTGIGETQYF
TRBJ1-2,many,-,TRBV7-9,TGTGCCAGCAGCCCCTACTCGGGAGCGGACTATGGCTACACCTTC,CASSPYSGADYGYTF
TRBJ1-5,-,-,TRBV12-5,TGTGCTAGTGGTTTGGGCCGGGGGCGGGATCAGCCCCAGCATTTT,CASGLGRGRDQPQHF
TRBJ1-1,-,-,TRBV6-4,TGTGCCAGCAGCTTTTTCGGGAGAAACACTGAAGCTTTCTTT,CASSFFGRNTEAFF
TRBJ1-1,many,-,TRBV7-2,TGTGCCAGCAGGGTTAGGGGACAGAACACTGAAGCTTTCTTT,CASRVRGQNTEAFF
TRBJ2-5,-,-,TRBV12-3/TRBV12-4,TGTGCCAGCAGGGGGGGACGGCTGACCCAGTACTTC,CASRGGRLTQYF
TRBJ1-1,many,-,TRBV7-6,TGTGCCAGCAAAGCTGGGCGTAACACTGAAGCTTTCTTT,CASKAGRNTEAFF
TRBJ1-4,-,-,TRBV7-2,TGTGCCAGCAGCTTAGAAGAGTCGGCAGGGCAACTGTTTTTT,CASSLEESAGQLFF
TRBJ1-3,many,-,TRBV2,TGTGCCAGCCTGACTTTACCGCGAGACACCATATATTTT,CASLTLPRDTIYF
TRBJ1-4,-,-,TRBV4-1,TGCGCCAGCAGCCAAGAGTGGCACAGGGAGGAAAAACTGTTTTTT,CASSQEWHREEKLFF
TRBJ2-2,once,-,TRBV15,TGTGCCACCAGCAGAGATTGGGCAGACACCGGGGAGCTGTTTTTT,CATSRDWADTGELFF
TRBJ2-7,-,-,TRBV7-9,TGTGCCAGCACCCGTGAAGGGTACGAGCAGTACTTC,CASTREGYEQYF
TRBJ1-6,-,-,TRBV14,TGTGCCAGCTCACGGCACGGACCTTCTAATTCACCCCTCCACTTT,CASSRHGPSNSPLHF
TRBJ1-2,-,-,TRBV2,TGTGCCAGCAGTGAGGATGGGGGGCAGGATGGCTACACCTTC,CASSEDGGQDGYTF
TRBJ1-2,-,-,TRBV2,TGTGCCAGCACTCAAAGAGGGTATGGCTACACCTTC,CASTQRGYGYTF
TRBJ1-2,-,-,TRBV2,TGTGCCAGCAGTGAACAGCGGGAGGGCTATGGCTACACCTTC,CASSEQREGYGYTF
TRBJ2-7,many,TRBD1,TRBV2,TGTGCCAGCAGAGAGACAGGGGGACGCTACGAGCAGTACTTC,CASRETGGRYEQYF
TRBJ2-5,-,-,TRBV25-1,TGTGCCAGCAGTGGGGGCGACGGCAGGAGGAAAGAGACCCAGTACTTC,CASSGGDGRRKETQYF
TRBJ2-7,-,TRBD1,TRBV7-9,TGTGCCGGCAGCAGGGACAGGGTCTACGAGCAGTACTTC,CAGSRDRVYEQYF
TRBJ1-6,-,-,TRBV12-3/TRBV12-4,TGTGCCAGCAGGGGGTTGAGGGATTCACCCCTCCACTTT,CASRGLRDSPLHF
TRBJ2-3,-,TRBD2,TRBV11-2,TGTGCCAGCAGCTCCCGCCTAGCGGGGGGGCAGGATACGCAGTATTTT,CASSSRLAGGQDTQYF
TRBJ2-7,few,-,TRBV3-1,TGTGCCAGCAGCCAAGGGGGCAGGGCTACCTACGAGCAGTACTTC,CASSQGGRATYEQYF
TRBJ2-3,-,TRBD2,TRBV10-3,TGTGCCAGCAGTGCCGGGGCTAGCGGGCATACAGATACGCAGTATTTT,CASSAGASGHTDTQYF
TRBJ1-2,-,-,TRBV15,TGTGCCACCAGCAGAGTGGACCCCTCCTACGGCTACACCTTC,CATSRVDPSYGYTF
TRBJ1-1,-,-,TRBV10-3,TGTGCCATCAGTGAGTTGGTTGCAGGTTTGAATACTGAAGCTGTCTTT,CAISELVAGLNTEAVF
TRBJ1-1,-,-,TRBV25-1,TGTGCCAGCAGCGGGGGGAGTTCGGGGTTCCTTGAAGCTTTCTTT,CASSGGSSGFLEAFF
TRBJ1-1,-,-,TRBV5-6,TGTGCCAGCAGCTTGGCAGGGGTTGCCATGAACACTGAAGCTTTCTTT,CASSLAGVAMNTEAFF
TRBJ2-3,few,-,TRBV12-3/TRBV12-4,TGTGCCAGCAGTTACGGTCCGTTGGATACGCAGTATTTT,CASSYGPLDTQYF
TRBJ1-6,-,-,TRBV7-3,TGTGCCAGCAGCTTAGGGGCAGGGGTCATCTCACCCCTCCACTTT,CASSLGAGVISPLHF
TRBJ2-1,many,-,TRBV7-6,TGTGCCAGCAGCTTTCTTCATTATGAGCAGTTCTTC,CASSFLHYEQFF
TRBJ2-3,many,-,TRBV9,TGTGCCAGCAGCAGACAGTTGAACACAGATACGCAGTATTTT,CASSRQLNTDTQYF
TRBJ2-3,-,TRBD2,TRBV25-1,TGTACCAGCGGTGGGACAGGACTAGCGGGGGGCACAGATACGCAGTATTTT,CTSGGTGLAGGTDTQYF
TRBJ2-5,many,TRBD2,TRBV10-1,TGCGCCAGCAGTGAGTCCGGACTAGCGGGAGAGACCCAGTACTTC,CASSESGLAGETQYF